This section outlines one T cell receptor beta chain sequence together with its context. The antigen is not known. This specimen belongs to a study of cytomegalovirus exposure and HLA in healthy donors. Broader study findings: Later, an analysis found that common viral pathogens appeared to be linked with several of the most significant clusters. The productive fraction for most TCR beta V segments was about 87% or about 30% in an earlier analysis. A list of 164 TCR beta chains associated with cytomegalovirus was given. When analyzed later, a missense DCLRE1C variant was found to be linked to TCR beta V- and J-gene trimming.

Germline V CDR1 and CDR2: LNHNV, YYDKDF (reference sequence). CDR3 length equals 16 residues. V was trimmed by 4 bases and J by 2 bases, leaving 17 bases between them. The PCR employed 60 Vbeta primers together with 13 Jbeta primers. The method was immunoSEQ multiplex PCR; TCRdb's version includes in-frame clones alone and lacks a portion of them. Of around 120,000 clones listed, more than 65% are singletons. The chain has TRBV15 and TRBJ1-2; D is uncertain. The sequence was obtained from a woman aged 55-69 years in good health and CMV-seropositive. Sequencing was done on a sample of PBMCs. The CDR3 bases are TGTGCCACCAGCACCGCGCCCCTTTATTCCAACTATGGCTACACCTTC. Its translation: CATSTAPLYSNYGYTF.